The TCR beta chain described here comes from a study of T cell repertoires in cytomegalovirus infection. One entry per CDR3 protein, called by TCRdb with MiXCR from the reads. Among about 350,000 distinct CDR3 sequences, nearly 35% were seen once, and the ten largest hold about 13%. There are 16 residues in the CDR3. V was shortened by 2 bases and J by 5 bases, with 15 bases between the two germline ends. The germline V gene encodes CDR1 MDHEN and CDR2 SYDVKM. About this clonotype: Antigen specificity is unknown.

The V gene is TRBV28, the J gene TRBJ1-4; perhaps TRBD1 as D (6 bases). This TCR came from a human donor in good health (CMV status not recorded). Some clones in this sample may be carry-over from other donors' samples. The input for sequencing was cultured PBMCs, taken from culture after CMV antigen stimulation. CDR3 nucleotides: TGTGCCAGCAGTTTAAAACAGGGACTCCCGAATGAAAAACTGTTTTTT. Its protein is CASSLKQGLPNEKLFF. Combining the CDR3 with reference TRBV28 and TRBJ1-4 gives the whole variable domain DVKVTQSSRYLVKRTGEKVFLECVQDMDHENMFWYRQDPGLGLRLIYFSYDVKMKEKGDIPEGYSVSREKKERFSLILESASTNQTSMYLCASSLKQGLPNEKLFFGSGTQLSVL.